The rows below give T cell receptor beta chains drawn from one sample of a study of CD8+ T cells in alopecia areata. Profiled with immunoSEQ multiplex PCR; TCRdb holds only in-frame clones, not every one. The top ten clones hold 1.5% to 2% of a sample with some 220,000 clones, about 58% of them seen once. Material: CD4+ T cells sorted from blood, obtained at week 4, from a patient treated with tofacitinib. The source is a human donor with alopecia areata. CDR3s include the opening cysteine and the closing phenylalanine or tryptophan. The order of the fields is clone size, J gene, D gene, V gene, CDR3 DNA, CDR3 protein. The D gene is left open where the match is weak. Where a row states a size, it is once, few, many or the class of an expanded clone; other rows omit it.

>-|TRBJ2-7|-|TRBV7-2
TGTGCCAGCAGCCCCCCGGGGCCGCGTAACTACGAGCAGTACTTC
CASSPPGPRNYEQYF
>-|TRBJ2-5|TRBD2|TRBV7-7
TGTGCCAGCAGCTTAGGCGGGGGAGTTGAGACCCAGTACTTC
CASSLGGGVETQYF
>-|TRBJ2-3|-|TRBV29-1
TGCAGCGGCGCAACAGATACGCAGTATTTT
CSGATDTQYF
>once|TRBJ2-5|-|TRBV6-9
TGTGCCAGCAGGCCCCAAGAGACCCAGTACTTC
CASRPQETQYF
>-|TRBJ2-2|-|TRBV2
TGTGCCAGCAGTGTAAGGGTCGGGGAGCTGTTTTTT
CASSVRVGELFF
>few|TRBJ1-6|TRBD1|TRBV28
TGTGCGTTGGGACAGGATGGTTCACCCCTCCACTTT
CALGQDGSPLHF
>few|TRBJ1-2|-|TRBV19
TGTGCCAGTATTAAAACAGGGTCCACTCACTATGGCTACACCTTC
CASIKTGSTHYGYTF
>-|TRBJ2-1|TRBD1|TRBV7-9
TGTGCCAGCAGCTCGGGACAGGGCTTCGGCGATGAGCAGTTCTTC
CASSSGQGFGDEQFF
>-|TRBJ2-7|-|TRBV25-1
TGTGCCAGCAGTGAGGGCGGCTCTCTACCGACATTCGAGCAGTACTTC
CASSEGGSLPTFEQYF
>few|TRBJ2-1|TRBD1|TRBV14
TGTGCCAGCAGCCACCTCGGACAGGGGATGTACAATGAGCAGTTCTTC
CASSHLGQGMYNEQFF
>-|TRBJ1-4|-|TRBV19
TGTGCCAGTAGTACCAGGGACCATGAAAAACTGTTTTTT
CASSTRDHEKLFF
>few|TRBJ1-2|TRBD1|TRBV5-1
TGCGCCAGCAGGTTGGAGGGGGCGTCGGGAGGCTACACCTTC
CASRLEGASGGYTF
>-|TRBJ2-1|TRBD2|TRBV7-3
TGTGCCAGCAGCTCTAGCGGGGGGATGTACAATGAGCAGTTCTTC
CASSSSGGMYNEQFF
>-|TRBJ2-7|TRBD1|TRBV9
TGTGCCAGCAGCGTAGGACAGGGCGGCGAGCAGTACTTC
CASSVGQGGEQYF
>-|TRBJ1-5|-|TRBV6-1
TGTGCCAGCAACGAGGGCAGCCCTAGGCCCCAGCATTTT
CASNEGSPRPQHF
>once|TRBJ1-6|TRBD1|TRBV30
TGTGCCTGGAAAAGGGACAGGGGAATTGATTCACCCCTCCACTTT
CAWKRDRGIDSPLHF
>-|TRBJ2-3|TRBD2|TRBV5-1
TGCGCCAGCAGCTTGGAGCTAGCGGACACAGATACGCAGTATTTT
CASSLELADTDTQYF
>many|TRBJ2-7|TRBD1|TRBV10-3
TGTGCCACCTCGGACAGGACCTACGAGCAGTACTTC
CATSDRTYEQYF
>-|TRBJ1-5|-|TRBV4-1
TGCGCCAGCAGCCAAGATCGGACCGACAGTGGTCTCTACCAGCCCCAGCATTTT
CASSQDRTDSGLYQPQHF
>-|TRBJ1-2|-|TRBV7-2
TGTGCCAGCAGCTTAGAGGCAGCCCATGGCTACACCTTC
CASSLEAAHGYTF
>-|TRBJ2-3|TRBD2|TRBV4-3
TGCGCCAGCAGCCAAGAGGGAGGGAAAACAGATACGCAGTATTTT
CASSQEGGKTDTQYF
>-|TRBJ2-1|TRBD1|TRBV29-1
TGCAGCGTTGTCGGGACAGGGCTCAATGAGCAGTTCTTC
CSVVGTGLNEQFF
>many|TRBJ2-3|-|TRBV9
TGTGCCAGCAGCGTAGGCACAGATACGCAGTATTTT
CASSVGTDTQYF
>-|TRBJ1-1|-|TRBV29-1
TGCAGCGTTGATCTGCGAGCAGGGTACACTGAAGCTTTCTTT
CSVDLRAGYTEAFF
>-|TRBJ1-2|-|TRBV11-2
TGTGCCAGCAGCAACGAAGCTTTCGGTGGCTACACCTTC
CASSNEAFGGYTF
>few|TRBJ1-1|-|TRBV6-5
TGTGCCAGCAGTGAAGGGCGGATCAACACTGAAGCTTTCTTT
CASSEGRINTEAFF
>once|TRBJ2-5|-|TRBV7-2
TGTGCCAGCAGCTCTCTGGCACATTCTCACGAGACCCAGTACTTC
CASSSLAHSHETQYF
>once|TRBJ2-3|-|TRBV6-1
TGTGCCAGCAGTGTGACCTCAAGTACGCAGTATTTT
CASSVTSSTQYF
>-|TRBJ2-5|-|TRBV11-2
TGTGCCAGCAGCACACTAGTAGCGTTGGGGGAGACCCAGTACTTC
CASSTLVALGETQYF
>few|TRBJ2-3|-|TRBV29-1
TGCAGCGTTGTTGGTAGCCCGAAGAGCACAGATACGCAGTATTTT
CSVVGSPKSTDTQYF
>-|TRBJ1-1|TRBD1|TRBV30
TGTGCCTGGAGAGGGACAGCGAACACTGAAGCTTTCTTT
CAWRGTANTEAFF
>-|TRBJ1-2|-|TRBV30
TGTGCCTGGAGTGTTAGAGAAACCGGCTACACCTTC
CAWSVRETGYTF
>-|TRBJ2-7|TRBD2|TRBV9
TGTGCCAGCAGCGTAGGCATCGGGACTAGCACCTACGAGCAGTACTTC
CASSVGIGTSTYEQYF
>-|TRBJ2-3|-|TRBV4-3
TGCGCCAGCAGCCAAGCGGGACCCACAGATACGCAGTATTTT
CASSQAGPTDTQYF
>-|TRBJ2-3|TRBD2|TRBV2
TGTGCCAGCCTCCCCGAGCGGGGGGCCGCTACCACGAATACGCAGTATTTT
CASLPERGAATTNTQYF
>-|TRBJ1-2|-|TRBV20-1
TGCAGTGCTAGTTACCTCCACTACTACACCTTC
CSASYLHYYTF
>-|TRBJ2-3|TRBD1|TRBV29-1
TGCAGCGTTGAACCGGGACAGGGCAAAGATACGCAGTATTTT
CSVEPGQGKDTQYF
>few|TRBJ2-4|TRBD1|TRBV27
TGTGCCAGCAGCCGGGACAGGGTTGACATTCAGTACTTC
CASSRDRVDIQYF
>-|TRBJ2-7|-|TRBV2
TGTGCCAGCAGGAAGGACGGGAACTACGAGCAGTACTTC
CASRKDGNYEQYF
>-|TRBJ2-5|-|TRBV30
TGTGCCTGGAAGTCAATCTCAACTAGTGAAGAGACCCAGTACTTC
CAWKSISTSEETQYF
>-|TRBJ1-2|TRBD1|TRBV9
TGTGCCAGCAGCGCCTCGACAGGGATTGGCTATGGCTACACCTTC
CASSASTGIGYGYTF
>few|TRBJ1-6|-|TRBV6-5
TGTGCCAGCAGTGAGAGGCCTGGGTCACCCCTCCACTTT
CASSERPGSPLHF
>few|TRBJ2-3|-|TRBV4-3
TGCGCCAGCAGCCAAGGCCTTACAGATACGCAGTATTTT
CASSQGLTDTQYF
>once|TRBJ1-5|TRBD1|TRBV7-9
TGTGCCAGCAGCTTAGGAGGGACAGGAGGTCAGCCCCAGCATTTT
CASSLGGTGGQPQHF
>medium-sized|TRBJ1-1|TRBD1|TRBV12-5
TGTGCTAGTGGTTTGGGGATCAGGGGGCAAAGTGAAGCTTTCTTT
CASGLGIRGQSEAFF
>-|TRBJ1-6|-|TRBV5-1
TGCGCCAGCAGCCGAATGGGGGAGGATAATTCACCCCTCCACTTT
CASSRMGEDNSPLHF